The clone carrying this T cell receptor beta chain was seen more than once but under ten times. Antigen unknown. Unique molecular identifiers were incorporated when the TCRbeta library was constructed. TCRdb reprocessed the PCR reads via MiXCR and lists one record per CDR3 protein. The sample yields some 300,000 distinct CDR3 sequences, around 7.3% seen once. This record comes from a study of T-cell reconstitution after alpha-beta-depleted transplantation in children. Study-level results: Reportedly, alpha-beta T cells present about two months post-transplant originated from several hundred expanded clones of graft origin. Certain patients had high TCRbeta diversity at day 60, and it came from recipient T cells and thymic progenitors that survived. At one year after transplant, newly produced T cells mostly accounted for T-cell counts and diversity.

V was clipped by 0 bases and J by 4 bases; unmatched bases: 11. The CDR3 contains 18 residues. Per the germline V gene, CDR1 is KGHSH and CDR2 is LQKENI. This sequence joins TRBV18 and TRBJ2-2, with TRBD2 matching 7 bases. The starting material was peripheral blood, obtained 360 days after TCRalphabeta/CD19-depleted stem cell transplant. The sequence came from a female patient between 2 and 15 years old who had a stem cell transplant for Fanconi anemia, so the T cells may come from the graft donor. DNA for the CDR3: TGTGCCAGCTCACCACCAACGGGGCTAGCGGTACTCACCGGGGAGCTGTTTTTT. Translation gives CASSPPTGLAVLTGELFF.